These 8 T cell receptor beta chains were sequenced from one sample in a study of Tregs in tolerant kidney transplant recipients. Profiling relied on immunoSEQ multiplex PCR, and the TCRdb table lists in-frame clones only, not all of them. This sample's table reports roughly 50,000 clones. The sequencing used CD4+ T cells from blood, collected before the transplant. The receptors stem from a human donor who received a combined kidney and bone marrow transplant.

Note on this clone: Read sequence stops 3 residues before the CDR3 end, and the germline J gene provides the missing end. This chain joins TRBV7-8 and TRBJ1-5, with 10 bases that match TRBD1. Per germline, CDR1 SGHVS and CDR2 FQNEAQ. The V gene end was trimmed by 0 bases and the J gene end by 6 bases; junction bases not matched to a gene: 11. The CDR3 spans 18 residues. CDR3 DNA, as far as it was read: TGTGCCAGCAGCTTAGCGCTGGGACAGGGGTTTTTTTCTCAGCCC. This translates into CASSLALGQGFFSQP. The complete CDR3 protein is CASSLALGQGFFSQPQHF.

Remarks on this clone: The read finishes 3 residues shy of the CDR3 end, and the germline J gene is used to complete it. The chain employs TRBV6-2 or TRBV6-3 and TRBJ1-1; 8 bases fit TRBD1. CDR1 and CDR2 (germline): MNHEY, SVGEGT. This CDR3 is 12 amino acids long. Partial CDR3 DNA: TGTGCCAGCAGTCCCGACAGGGGTAAA. This translates into CASSPDRGK. The whole CDR3 protein is CASSPDRGKAFF.

A remark on this clone: Read sequence stops 3 residues before the CDR3 end, and the germline J gene provides the missing end. V gene TRBV7-2 combines with J gene TRBJ2-3, with D tentatively TRBD1 (5 bases). CDR3 length equals 15 residues. CDR1 is SGHTA, CDR2 FQGNSA, per germline. With 0 bases removed from V and 4 bases from J, the gap between germline ends came to 11 bases. This CDR3 reads CASSLASWGADTQYF. Partial CDR3 DNA: TGTGCCAGCAGCTTAGCGAGCTGGGGCGCAGATACG.

Points on this clone: Read coverage stops 3 residues before the CDR3 terminus; the germline J gene supplies the remainder. This chain connects TRBV7-2 to TRBJ1-4; D gene uncertain. The germline V gene has CDR1 SGHTA and CDR2 FQGNSA. The germline V and J ends were trimmed by 5 bases and 8 bases, with 15 bases remaining between them. The CDR3 totals 14 residues. The part of the CDR3 DNA that was read is TGTGCCAGCAGCCCCCAACAGTTTGAGGAAAAA. The encoded protein is CASSPQQFEEK. The entire CDR3 sequence reads CASSPQQFEEKLFF.

On this clone: The sequence runs out 3 residues before the end of the CDR3; the remainder is reconstructed from the germline J gene. V is TRBV29-1 and J is TRBJ1-1; D not resolved. This CDR3 comprises 12 residues. V lost 4 bases, J lost 6 bases, and 12 bases lay in between. CDR1 and CDR2 (germline): SQVTM, ANQGSEA. CDR3 DNA (partial): TGCAGCGTTGTCCGGGGTAGGGCTGAA. This codes for CSVVRGRAE. The entire CDR3 is CSVVRGRAEAFF.

Worth noting for this clone: The read terminates 3 residues ahead of where the CDR3 ends, so the germline J gene completes it. V and J are TRBV30 and TRBJ2-3; a possible D gene is TRBD1 (6 bases). Trimming left V 3 bases short and J 2 bases short, with 12 bases between. The CDR3 consists of 14 residues. Germline V gene lookup returns CDR1 GTSNPN and CDR2 SVGIG (reference sequence). CDR3 sequence: CAWRQGHPTDTQYF. Partial CDR3 DNA: TGTGCCTGGAGGCAGGGGCATCCCACAGATACG.

On this clone itself: The read ends 3 residues before the CDR3 terminus; that terminus is restored from the germline J gene. The J gene is TRBJ1-2, the V gene TRBV20-1; D not resolved. This CDR3 contains 14 residues. With 2 bases removed from V and 0 bases from J, the gap between germline ends came to 10 bases. The germline V gene has CDR1 DFQATT and CDR2 SNEGSKA (reference sequence). The CDR3 DNA, read in part, is TGCAGTGCTAGAAGCGGCAGGACTAACTATGGC. The encoded protein is CSARSGRTNYG. The whole CDR3 sequence is CSARSGRTNYGYTF.

Regarding this clone: The CDR3 extends 3 residues past the end of the read, so its final part is completed from the germline J gene. V gene TRBV13 combines with J gene TRBJ2-3; 9 nucleotides align to TRBD2. The CDR3 spans 16 residues. Germline CDR1 and CDR2: PRHDT and FYEKMQ (reference sequence). V lost 1 base to trimming and J lost 2 bases; unmatched junction nucleotides: 4. CDR3 DNA, as far as it was read: TGTGCCAGCAGCTTAGAGGCTAGCGGGAACACAGATACG. Protein product: CASSLEASGNTDT. The whole CDR3 sequence is CASSLEASGNTDTQYF. The variable domain in full, with the rest retrieved from reference TRBV13 and TRBJ2-3, is AAGVIQSPRHLIKEKRETATLKCYPIPRHDTVYWYQQGPGQDPQFLISFYEKMQSDKGSIPDRFSAQQFSDYHSELNMSSLELGDSALYFCASSLEASGNTDTQYFGPGTRLTVL.